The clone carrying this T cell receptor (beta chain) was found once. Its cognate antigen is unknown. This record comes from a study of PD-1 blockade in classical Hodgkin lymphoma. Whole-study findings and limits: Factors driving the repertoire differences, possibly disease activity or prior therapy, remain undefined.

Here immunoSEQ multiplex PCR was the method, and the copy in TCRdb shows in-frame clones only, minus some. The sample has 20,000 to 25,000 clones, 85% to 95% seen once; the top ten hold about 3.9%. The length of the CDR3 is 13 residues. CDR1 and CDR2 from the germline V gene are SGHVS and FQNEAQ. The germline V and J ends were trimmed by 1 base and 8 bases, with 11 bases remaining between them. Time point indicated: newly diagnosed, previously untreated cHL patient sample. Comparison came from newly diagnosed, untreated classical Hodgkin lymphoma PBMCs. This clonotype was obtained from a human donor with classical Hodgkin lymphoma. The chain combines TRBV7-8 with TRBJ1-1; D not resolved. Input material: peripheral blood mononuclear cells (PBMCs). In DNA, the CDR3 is TGTGCCAGCAGCTTAGGTAGTAGGGCCGAAGCTTTCTTT. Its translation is CASSLGSRAEAFF.